Shown below are 21 T cell receptor beta chains from a single sample sequenced in a study of T-cell memory formation after mild COVID-19. TCRdb re-called the 5' RACE reads through MiXCR, storing one row per CDR3 protein. The sample has almost 250,000 distinct CDR3 sequences; 15% are singletons. Source material: PBMCs or a T cell subset sorted from them (not recorded which). The receptors come from an adult woman who had mild COVID-19 (a few samples of this study predate the infection). Cell type and time point are not known.

This clonotype was seen ten or more times. The rearrangement links TRBV20-1 to TRBJ1-1; 7 bases align to TRBD1. CDR1 is DFQATT and CDR2 is SNEGSKA in the germline V gene (reference sequence). CDR3 size: 15 residues. The V and J ends lost 5 bases and 1 base, in that order; junction bases with no gene match: 10. Here the CDR3 DNA reads TGCAGTGCTTTAGAAGGGGGCACTGGGAACACTGAAGCTTTCTTT. Translation: CSALEGGTGNTEAFF.

This clonotype has just a few counts. The genes are TRBV12-3 or TRBV12-4 and TRBJ2-1, with D possibly called TRBD1 or TRBD2 (5 bases each). V shed 11 bases and J shed 4 bases, with 15 bases lying between them. The CDR3 totals 13 residues. The CDR3 is CASGTRRYNEQFF. The CDR3 nucleotides are TGTGCCTCCGGGACCCGTAGGTACAATGAGCAGTTCTTC.

This clonotype was picked up a small number of times. The chain combines TRBV29-1 with TRBJ2-7; 7 bases agree with TRBD1. The CDR3 runs to 13 residues. V lost 7 bases to trimming and J lost 3 bases; unmatched junction nucleotides: 9. Germline CDR1 reads SQVTM; CDR2 reads ANQGSEA. CDR3 sequence (DNA): TGCAGCGCTAGATCGGACAGGAACTACGAGCAGTACTTC. Translated, it gives CSARSDRNYEQYF.

The table lists this clonotype with a few counts. This chain joins TRBV30 and TRBJ2-7, with a weak D call TRBD2 (5 bases). The germline V gene encodes CDR1 GTSNPN and CDR2 SVGIG (reference sequence). CDR3 length: 14 residues. V lost 0 bases to trimming and J lost 4 bases, with 13 bases between them. The CDR3 region is CAWSVKGSGYEQYF. CDR3 in DNA: TGTGCCTGGAGTGTTAAAGGGAGTGGATACGAGCAGTACTTC.

V usage is TRBV5-1 and J usage is TRBJ1-1; 8 positions match TRBD1. The CDR3 is 14 amino acids. Germline assignment: CDR1 SGHRS and CDR2 YFSETQ. Germline trimming cut 4 bases from V and 4 bases from J; bases unmatched to any gene: 6. Here the CDR3 DNA reads TGCGCCAGCAGCCAGGACAGGGTGGGCACTGAAGCTTTCTTT. Translated, it gives CASSQDRVGTEAFF.

This CDR3 is CASSLGTSGRALFF. CDR3 nucleotides: TGTGCCAGCAGCCTAGGGACTAGCGGGAGGGCTTTGTTCTTC. The chain employs TRBV7-2 and TRBJ2-1; 16 nucleotides match TRBD2. The CDR3 totals 14 residues. Looked up from germline, CDR1 is SGHTA and CDR2 is FQGNSA. Trimming removed 5 bases from V and 15 bases from J; junction bases left unmatched: 7.

The chain uses TRBV7-2 and TRBJ2-2, with D perhaps TRBD1 (5 bases). The CDR3 sequence is 17 residues long. In germline, CDR1 is SGHTA, CDR2 FQGNSA. Trimming removed 4 bases from V and 1 base from J, with 16 bases in between. CDR3 protein: CASSSHGRGVNTGELFF. The CDR3 DNA reads TGTGCCAGCAGCTCACACGGAAGGGGTGTGAACACCGGGGAGCTGTTTTTT.

The sample holds a few counts of this clonotype. The rearrangement uses TRBV10-3 and TRBJ2-7; 7 bases fit TRBD2. Looked up from germline, CDR1 is ENHRY and CDR2 is SYGVKD. The CDR3 sequence is 11 residues long. V dropped 8 bases and J dropped 5; count of bases not matched to a gene: 3. The CDR3 reads CAIAGRDEQYF. CDR3 in DNA: TGTGCCATCGCAGGGAGGGACGAGCAGTACTTC.

This clonotype has just a few counts. The chain joins TRBV6-2 or TRBV6-3 to TRBJ2-1; perhaps TRBD1 as D (5 bases). Germline V gene sequence: CDR1 MNHEY, CDR2 SVGEGT. This CDR3 has 16 amino acids. Trimming cost V 5 bases and J 9 bases, with 23 bases left between them. The CDR3: CASSPSAVYERGEQFF. The CDR3 DNA is TGTGCCAGCAGTCCCTCAGCAGTTTACGAAAGGGGTGAGCAGTTCTTC.

This clonotype was detected a few times. The rearrangement joins TRBV6-5 to TRBJ2-5, with D unresolved. V lost 3 bases to trimming and J lost 4 bases, with 9 bases between them. This CDR3 contains 13 residues. Looked up from germline, CDR1 is MNHEY and CDR2 is SVGAGI. The CDR3 DNA is TGTGCCAGCAGTTATACCTATCGAGAGACCCAGTACTTC. Protein: CASSYTYRETQYF.

The sample holds a few counts of this clonotype. The genes are TRBV14 and TRBJ2-1; D is unclear. The CDR3 consists of 13 residues. Trimming took off 1 base at V and 9 bases at J, with 10 bases between the two ends. Germline CDR1 SGHDN, CDR2 FVKESK. The CDR3 DNA sequence: TGTGCCAGCAGCCAAGGCTATTCGGGTGAGCAGTTCTTC. Amino acid sequence: CASSQGYSGEQFF.

This chain joins TRBV7-9 and TRBJ2-5; D might be TRBD2 (6 bases). Between the trimmed V and J ends, which lost 1 base and 5 bases, there was a span of 17 bases. There are 16 residues in the CDR3. CDR1 and CDR2 (germline): SEHNR, FQNEAQ (reference sequence). The CDR3 DNA follows: TGTGCCAGCAGCTTAGGAGACGGGAGAAAGAAGGAGACCCAGTACTTC. The encoded protein is CASSLGDGRKKETQYF.

The chain carries TRBV23-1 and TRBJ1-4; D remains ambiguous. TRBV23-1 is filed as an ORF, its function uncertain. With 2 bases removed from V and 8 bases from J, the gap between germline ends came to 21 bases. The CDR3 is 17 amino acids. The CDR3 DNA is TGCGCCAGCAGTCAACCCGGGAGGTGGTCAGACGACGAAAAACTGTTTTTT. Amino acids: CASSQPGRWSDDEKLFF.

This clonotype was seen repeatedly, ten times or more. The CDR3 DNA is TGTGCCAGCAGCCCCCGGACAGGCTTAGATGAGCAGTTCTTC. This translates into CASSPRTGLDEQFF. This chain links TRBV11-3 with TRBJ2-1, with 7 positions matching TRBD1. CDR1 is SGHNT and CDR2 is YENEEA in the germline V gene. This CDR3 is 14 amino acids long. V lost 5 bases and J lost 8; bases outside the gene matches: 9. Filled out from reference TRBV11-3 and TRBJ2-1, the complete variable domain reads EAGVVQSPRYKIIEKKQPVAFWCNPISGHNTLYWYLQNLGQGPELLIRYENEEAVDDSQLPKDRFSAERLKGVDSTLKIQPAELGDSAVYLCASSPRTGLDEQFFGPGTRLTVL.

The chain joins TRBV3-1 to TRBJ2-5; tentatively, D is TRBD1 (5 bases). Germline V gene data show CDR1 as LGHDT and CDR2 as YNNKEL (reference sequence). V was clipped by 1 base and J by 4 bases, with 13 bases between them. The CDR3 totals 15 residues. CDR3 DNA: TGTGCCAGCAGCCAAGTAGGGGCAAGGGGAGAGACCCAGTACTTC. Encoded protein: CASSQVGARGETQYF.

This clonotype was seen a few times. V gene TRBV7-2 combines with J gene TRBJ2-2, with 7 bases matching TRBD1. V dropped 4 bases and J dropped 2; count of bases not matched to a gene: 10. There are 17 residues in the CDR3. Germline V gene data show CDR1 as SGHTA and CDR2 as FQGNSA. Written as DNA, the CDR3 is TGTGCCAGCAGCTCCCACCCCCAGGGGGTAAACACCGGGGAGCTGTTTTTT. This translates into CASSSHPQGVNTGELFF. The whole variable domain, remainder taken from reference TRBV7-2 and TRBJ2-2, is GAGVSQSPSNKVTEKGKDVELRCDPISGHTALYWYRQSLGQGLEFLIYFQGNSAPDKSGLPSDRFSAERTGGSVSTLTIQRTQQEDSAVYLCASSSHPQGVNTGELFFGEGSRLTVL.

This clonotype showed up many times. The chain recombines TRBV15 with TRBJ2-1; 12 bases match TRBD2. V lost 3 bases and J lost 8; bases outside the gene matches: 5. This CDR3 region has 15 residues. Germline loops: CDR1 LNHNV, CDR2 YYDKDF (reference sequence). The CDR3: CATSSRLAGDDEQFF. DNA of the CDR3: TGTGCCACCAGCAGCAGACTAGCGGGAGACGATGAGCAGTTCTTC.

Written as DNA, the CDR3 is TGTGCCAGCAGCCATAGACAGGGGCTGGGGACCCAGTACTTC. Translation: CASSHRQGLGTQYF. The chain carries TRBV7-2 and TRBJ2-5; 8 bases align to TRBD1. The germline gives CDR1 SGHTA, CDR2 FQGNSA. The trim removed 5 bases at V and 7 bases at J, leaving 9 bases unmatched. This CDR3 is built from 14 residues.

The chain has TRBV28 and TRBJ2-4; D gene uncertain. The germline V gene encodes CDR1 MDHEN and CDR2 SYDVKM. The length of the CDR3 is 17 residues. V dropped 5 bases and J dropped 0 bases, with 17 bases sitting between them. The CDR3 bases are TGTGCCAGCAGTCGACTGAACGGGCTTCTAGCCAAAAACATTCAGTACTTC. Protein: CASSRLNGLLAKNIQYF.

The V and J genes are TRBV29-1 and TRBJ2-5; D unresolved. Trimming removed 5 bases from V and 5 bases from J, with 12 bases in between. The CDR3 is 12 residues long. Germline CDR1 SQVTM, CDR2 ANQGSEA. In DNA, the CDR3 is TGCAGCGTTCAGGCGGCGCGTGAGACCCAGTACTTC. This codes for CSVQAARETQYF.

This clonotype was seen only a few times. V is TRBV6-6 and J is TRBJ1-1; 7 bases fit TRBD1. J gave up 5 bases and V 7 bases, and 16 bases lay outside the gene matches. There are 16 residues in the CDR3. CDR1 is MNHNY, CDR2 SVGAGI, per germline (reference sequence). The CDR3 protein is CASNPPRNRGRTEAFF. CDR3 in DNA: TGTGCCAGCAACCCCCCACGCAACAGGGGAAGGACTGAAGCTTTCTTT.